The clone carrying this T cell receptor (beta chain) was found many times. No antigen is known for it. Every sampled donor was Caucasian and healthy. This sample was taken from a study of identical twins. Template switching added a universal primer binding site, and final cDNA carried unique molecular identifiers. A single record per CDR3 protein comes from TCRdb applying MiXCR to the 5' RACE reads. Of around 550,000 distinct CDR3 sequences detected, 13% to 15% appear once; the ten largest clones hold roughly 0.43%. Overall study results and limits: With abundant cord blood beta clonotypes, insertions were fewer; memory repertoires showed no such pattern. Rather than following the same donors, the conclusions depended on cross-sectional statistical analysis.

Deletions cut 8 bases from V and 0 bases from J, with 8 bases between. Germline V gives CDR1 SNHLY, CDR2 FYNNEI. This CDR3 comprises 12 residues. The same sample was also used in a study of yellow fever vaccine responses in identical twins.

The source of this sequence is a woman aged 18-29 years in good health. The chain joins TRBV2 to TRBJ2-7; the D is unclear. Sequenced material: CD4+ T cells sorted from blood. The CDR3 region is CASSINSYEQYV. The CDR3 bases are TGTGCCAGCTCAATCAACTCCTACGAGCAGTACGTC.